This T cell receptor beta chain was recovered during a study of chemoradiotherapy in HPV16-positive cancers. TCRdb's copy holds only in-frame clones and misses some; the assay was immunoSEQ multiplex PCR. The sample includes 3,800 or so clones, approximately 84% of them seen just once. As for this clone: What it binds is not known.

Study-wide findings and caveats: During treatment, candidate HPV-specific clones and E7-related motifs expanded in tumor. HPV-specific T cells were functionally defined from only a couple of HPV16-positive patients.

Trimming removed 5 bases from V and 0 bases from J, with 8 bases in between. Germline CDR1 SGDLS, CDR2 YYNGEE. The CDR3 covers 13 residues. This sample comprised tumor tissue, obtained from a patient who underwent chemoradiotherapy. This sequence joins TRBV9 and TRBJ1-1; D may be TRBD1 (6 bases). This TCR came from a human donor with HPV-associated anogenital cancer. The CDR3 region is CASRQGMNTEAFF. The CDR3 nucleotides are TGTGCCAGCAGGCAGGGGATGAACACTGAAGCTTTCTTT.